This T cell receptor (beta chain) derives from a study of T cell repertoires in cytomegalovirus infection. Across the study: HLA-B-restricted CMV epitopes that are well studied, plus recently identified HLA-C-restricted ones, were used by the study. Indications of both CMV infection and matching HLA type were provided by public TCR beta signatures.

MiXCR, run by TCRdb on the reads, gives a single entry per CDR3 protein. This sample has a few hundred thousand distinct CDR3 sequences; approximately 42% occur once, and the top ten carry 35% to 50%. Findings and limits, study-wide: Pooled public TCR beta family frequency picked out CMV carriers with the relevant HLA. Across the ex vivo response, the dominant clonotypes were HLA-C-restricted CMV-specific TCR beta clonotypes.

This clonotype has a handful of counts. Its antigen is currently unknown. V lost 5 bases, J lost 3 bases, and 11 bases lay in between. This CDR3 has 13 residues. The sequenced sample was cultured PBMCs, obtained from culture after CMV antigen stimulation. The chain links TRBV12-3 or TRBV12-4 to TRBJ2-7; a weak D match, TRBD1 (6 bases). The sequence was collected from a human donor in good health (CMV status not recorded). Some clones in this sample may be carry-over from other donors' samples. CDR3 loop: CASSHGTNYEQYF. The CDR3 nucleotides read TGTGCCAGCAGTCACGGGACAAACTACGAGCAGTACTTC.